One TCR beta chain is described in this entry. Germline values: CDR1 MNHEY, CDR2 SVGEGT. Trimming pared 6 bases from V and 3 bases from J, leaving 11 bases between. The CDR3 is 13 residues long. TCRdb re-clonotyped the PCR reads via MiXCR. The sample contains 30,000 to 40,000 clones, 25% to 30% of which appear only once. This sample was included in a study of metastatic and nonmetastatic thyroid tumors. Study in general: Blood and tumor or nodule tissue repertoires from malignant and benign thyroid patients were compared.

Thyroid surgery took place with no prior treatment in any patient. This clonotype was sampled from a female donor with papillary thyroid cancer or a benign thyroid nodule (not recorded which). Some clones in this sample may be carry-over from other donors' samples. The sequenced sample was blood. The chain couples TRBV6-2 or TRBV6-3 to TRBJ2-5; D may be TRBD2 (5 bases). CDR3 nucleotide sequence: TGTGCCAGCAGCACCGGGAACAAAGAGACCCAGTACTTC. It codes for CASSTGNKETQYF.